The rows below give T cell receptor beta chains drawn from one sample of a study of blood T cell repertoires in COVID-19. The repertoire was sequenced with immunoSEQ multiplex PCR; TCRdb's copy has only in-frame clones and lacks some. The sample yields more than 150,000 clones, around 86% seen once. The sequencing sample was made of peripheral blood. The receptors derive from a man between 60 and 75 years old with acute or convalescent COVID-19. CDR3s include the opening cysteine and the closing phenylalanine or tryptophan. A D gene is named only where the DNA matches it firmly. Where a row states a size, it is once, few, many or the class of an expanded clone; other rows omit it.

.	TRBV24-1	.	TRBJ2-7	TGTGCCACCAGTGATCCCCCGCGCTACGAGCAGTACTTC	CATSDPPRYEQYF
.	TRBV4-2	.	TRBJ1-1	TGTGCCTGTGCAGGGGACACTGAAGCTTTCTTT	CACAGDTEAFF
TRBD2	TRBV19	.	TRBJ2-3	TGTGCCAGTAGTGCGACTAGCGGGAACCCAGATACGCAGTATTTT	CASSATSGNPDTQYF
.	TRBV28	.	TRBJ1-4	TGTGCCAGCAGTCCAGCGGGCCGACATGAAAAACTGTTTTTT	CASSPAGRHEKLFF
.	TRBV28	.	TRBJ2-7	TGTGCCAGCACCCTAGGGGGGGATGGCTCCTACGAGCAGTACTTC	CASTLGGDGSYEQYF
TRBD1	TRBV5-1	.	TRBJ1-4	TGCGCCAGCAGCCCTAGAGTGCAGGGGGGCTCTAATGAAAAACTGTTTTTT	CASSPRVQGGSNEKLFF
TRBD1	TRBV3-1/TRBV3-2	once	TRBJ1-2	TGTGCCAGCAGCCCCCTGAGGACAGGGGCGATCTATGGCTACACCTTC	CASSPLRTGAIYGYTF
.	TRBV10-3	many	TRBJ1-2	TGTGCCTCCACCGACACCTACTATGGCTACACCTTC	CASTDTYYGYTF
TRBD2	TRBV19	.	TRBJ2-2	TGTGCCAGTACAAACTGGGCTAGCGGGAGAGGGGGATGGACCGGGGAGCTGTTTTTT	CASTNWASGRGGWTGELFF
TRBD1	TRBV27	.	TRBJ1-4	TGTGCCAGCAGTCCTACAGGGGGTTGGGGAGAAAAACTGTTTTTT	CASSPTGGWGEKLFF